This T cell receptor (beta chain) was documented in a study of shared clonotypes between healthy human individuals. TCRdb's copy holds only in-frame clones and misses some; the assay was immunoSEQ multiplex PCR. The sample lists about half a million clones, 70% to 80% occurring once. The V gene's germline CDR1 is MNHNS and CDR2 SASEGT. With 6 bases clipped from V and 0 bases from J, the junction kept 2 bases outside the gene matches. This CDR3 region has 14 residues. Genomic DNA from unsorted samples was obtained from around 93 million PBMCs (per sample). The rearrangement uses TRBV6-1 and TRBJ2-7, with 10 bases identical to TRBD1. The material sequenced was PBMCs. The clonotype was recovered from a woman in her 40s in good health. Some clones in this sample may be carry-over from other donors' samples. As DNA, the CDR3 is TGTGCCAGCAGCCGGGACAGGGGCTCCTACGAGCAGTACTTC. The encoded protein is CASSRDRGSYEQYF.